These T cell receptor beta chains were read from a single sample in a study of blood T cell repertoires in COVID-19. Only in-frame clones appear in the TCRdb table, and some are missing; sequencing was by immunoSEQ multiplex PCR. The sample includes approximately 270,000 clones, roughly 88% of them seen just once. Input material: peripheral blood. All receptors derive from a woman aged 70-85 years with acute or convalescent COVID-19. Both conserved end residues are part of each CDR3. Each record gives: V gene, clone size, D gene, J gene, CDR3 DNA, CDR3 protein. The D gene is left open where the match is weak. The listing skips clone size in some rows; elsewhere it reads once, few, many or a size class.

TRBV5-1	NA	NA	TRBJ1-3	TGCGCCAGCAGCTTGGCCGGGTTGGGCTCTGGAAACACCATATATTTT	CASSLAGLGSGNTIYF
TRBV7-8	NA	NA	TRBJ2-5	TGTGCCAGCAGCGTTCCGGGATTGAAAGAGACCCAGTACTTC	CASSVPGLKETQYF
TRBV20-1	NA	TRBD1	TRBJ1-6	TGCAGTGCTAGTTCGGGACAGGGTCTACCGGTAACGGGATCCCTCCACTTT	CSASSGQGLPVTGSLHF
TRBV6-1	NA	NA	TRBJ2-7	TGTGCCAGCAGTGAAGGTGGGGACTGGTCCTACGAGCAGTACTTC	CASSEGGDWSYEQYF
TRBV5-1	NA	TRBD2	TRBJ2-1	TGCGCCAGCAGCGCGACTAGCGGGTCGGCTCGAGTCTTC	CASSATSGSARVF
TRBV4-1	NA	TRBD1	TRBJ1-1	TGCGCCAGCAGCCTCACTACAACCGGGACAGGGATGACTGAAGCTTTCTTT	CASSLTTTGTGMTEAFF
TRBV4-2	few	NA	TRBJ2-6	TGTGCCAGCAGCTCTAATGTAGCTAGGGGCGGAGCTGGGGCCAACGTCCTGACTTTC	CASSSNVARGGAGANVLTF
TRBV5-1	NA	NA	TRBJ2-2	TGCGCCAGCAACGAGAGGGCCGGGGAGCTGTTTTTT	CASNERAGELFF
TRBV19	NA	TRBD1	TRBJ1-2	TGTGCCAGTAGTCCTACAGGGGGACTCTATGGCTACACCTTC	CASSPTGGLYGYTF
TRBV5-1	NA	NA	TRBJ1-5	TGCGCCAGCAGCTTGCAGGGCAATCAGCCCCAGCATTTT	CASSLQGNQPQHF
TRBV6-6	NA	TRBD1	TRBJ1-2	TGTGCCAGCAGTTACCGGGACAGGGCCTATGGCTACACCTTC	CASSYRDRAYGYTF